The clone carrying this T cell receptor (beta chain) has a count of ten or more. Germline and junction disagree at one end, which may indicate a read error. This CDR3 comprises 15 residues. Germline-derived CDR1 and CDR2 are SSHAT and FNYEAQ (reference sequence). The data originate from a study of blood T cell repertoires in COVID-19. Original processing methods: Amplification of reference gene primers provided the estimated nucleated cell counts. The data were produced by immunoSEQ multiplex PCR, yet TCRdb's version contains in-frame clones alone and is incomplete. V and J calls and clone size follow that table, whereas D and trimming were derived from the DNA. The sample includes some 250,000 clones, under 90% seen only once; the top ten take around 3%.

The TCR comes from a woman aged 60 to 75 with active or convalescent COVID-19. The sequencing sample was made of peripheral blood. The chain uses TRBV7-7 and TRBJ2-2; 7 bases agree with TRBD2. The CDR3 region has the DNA TGTGCTAGCAGCCCGGGGAGGGCGGGCACCGGGGAGCTGTTTTTT. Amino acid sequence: CASSPGRAGTGELFF. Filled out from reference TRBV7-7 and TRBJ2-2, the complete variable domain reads GAGVSQSPRYKVTKRGQDVTLRCDPISSHATLYWYQQALGQGPEFLTYFNYEAQPDKSGLPSDRFSAERPEGSISTLTIQRTEQRDSAMYRCASSPGRAGTGELFFGEGSRLTVL.